This TCR beta chain originates from a study of cytomegalovirus exposure and HLA in healthy donors (dated by TCRdb to the late 2010s). Concerning the study at large: An earlier analysis of 587 of the donors reported 276 Gb of sequence data and 100 million to 120 million unique TCR beta sequences obtained from around 180 million T cells. Among the roughly 390 genotyped donors, about 83% belonged to the genetic ancestry cluster associated with self-reported Caucasian donors. Every repertoire in the discovery cohort had been generated on one and the same sequencing platform. An earlier analysis of 587 of the donors used high-throughput TCR beta sequencing to judge whether each TCR beta V gene segment behaved as functional or pseudogenic. The study aimed to test whether cataloging public T cell receptors could reveal signatures of past pathogen exposure. To predict cytomegalovirus infection status, the study brought together high-throughput TCR immunosequencing, statistical association of individual TCRs with disease status, and machine learning. Typing coverage varied by locus: roughly 620-640 donors for A, B, C, DRB1 and DQB1; roughly 520 for DQA1; over 600 for DPA1; fewer than 480 for DPB1. The study used immunosequencing to profile the T cell repertoires of approximately 690 subjects and linked those repertoires to cytomegalovirus serostatus. Both class I and class II loci were covered by HLA typing, at four-digit resolution. Besides the first cohort of 666 subjects, a separate validation cohort made up of around 120 different subjects was used. Because of strong linkage in the cohort, a handful of DR-DQ haplotypes were treated as single units for association and clustering. Donor age, sex, ethnicity and CMV serostatus were collected together with the repertoire data. In a later analysis, previously published TCR beta repertoires from about 640 donors were re-analyzed and high-resolution HLA genotyping was added so that TCR occurrence patterns could be studied. A later genetic analysis used genome-wide SNP genotypes for about 55% of the 666 donors, treating that subset as a discovery cohort. About 300 gigabases of sequencing data and 70 million to 100 million unique TCR sequences were included in an early release covering about 600 HLA-typed donors. The later analysis used no new phenotypic data to find candidate immune exposures, relying instead on TCR beta sequences and their occurrence across donors. Across some 400 genotyped donors of the cohort, an average of about 200,000 unique TCR beta nucleotide sequences per donor were sequenced, and 15% to 20% of those sequences were non-productive. What the study reported, not specific to this receptor: A group of highly shared sequence variants was considered likely to be a technical artifact of the sequencing pipeline. Specific HLA alleles were associated with about 17,000 TCR beta sequences at a false discovery rate of 0.05 in a later analysis. Because the 87-base-pair reads could not distinguish some IMGT-functional V segments, including TRBV6-2 and TRBV6-3, those segments were excluded. Immune exposure information for the cohort was limited to CMV serostatus. In a later analysis, most CMV-associated TCR beta chains were found to appear HLA-restricted, with HLA associations seemingly driven largely by CMV exposure. A later analysis found that TCR association rates varied across HLA loci, with DRB1 alleles showing the most associated TCRs and HLA-C alleles the fewest. A further reported finding was that TCR beta sequences accurately predicted the HLA-A and HLA-B alleles for most subjects in the first cohort. In a later analysis, several top co-occurrence clusters were reported to appear linked to parvovirus B19, influenza, CMV and Epstein-Barr virus. Presence/absence analyses assumed roughly uniform sequencing depth across donors, an assumption that may not hold. In the study, roughly 160 TCR beta chains were listed as associated with cytomegalovirus. Because counts were too low, about 18 rarely observed V segments, including chromosome 9 orphons, were excluded from the earlier analysis of several hundred of the donors. A later genetic analysis associated a missense DCLRE1C variant with V-gene and J-gene trimming of TCR beta chains, and an independent cohort replicated the association. In both the original and validation cohorts, the classifier was reported to diagnose cytomegalovirus status with high specificity and sensitivity. This cohort had only TCR beta chains sequenced, and the lack of alpha or paired-chain data limited which features could be detected. HLA typing was unavailable for some donors at each locus, so association tests used only the typed subset. Correlated functional status among segregating V segments might reflect linkage disequilibrium, but an unknown experimental factor could not be ruled out. A few of the identified cytomegalovirus-associated TCR beta chains were confirmed in vitro to be specific for cytomegalovirus antigens. According to a later genetic analysis, donors in an Asian-associated ancestry cluster had fewer N-insertions in productive TCRs than the approximately 630-donor mean. In an earlier analysis of 587 of the donors, most TCR beta V segments were observed in productive rearrangements about 90% or about 30% of the time, broadly matching IMGT annotations. While some public TCRs were present in many individuals, most TCR sequences turned up only very rarely across donors. When HLA alleles, especially DR and DQ, strongly co-occurred, TCR associations were difficult to assign to individual alleles. A later analysis found that HLA-associated TCR beta chains were more clonally expanded and had lower generation probabilities than equally common non-associated chains. The authors suggested that the approach could potentially be extended to other disease states and immunological phenotypes.

In total, around 600 healthy bone marrow donors made up the cohort. Cohort members were all nominally healthy when sampled, although unrecorded immune exposures were likely present. The donor tested CMV seronegative and was one of the 352 seronegative cohort members. Every donor gave a peripheral blood sample, and the peripheral blood mononuclear cells from that sample were used for TCR beta sequencing. The Qiagen DNeasy Blood Extraction Kit was used to extract genomic DNA from the blood cell samples. The CDR3, cysteine through phenylalanine, is 16 amino acids long. Only CDR3 DNA is held: 48 bases, read in frame from base 1. Trimming takes 1 base off V and 1 base off J; junction bases not matched to a gene: 6. Taken from the germline V gene, the CDR1 and CDR2 loops are LGHNT and FRNRAP. This clone occurred once. This clone's antigen is unknown. Per-nucleotide qualities are absent, and no much larger clonotype sits a single base away.

Receptor amplification or capture employed the immunoSEQ multiplex PCR assay. A mixture of 60 forward primers for TCR Vbeta segments and 13 reverse primers for TCR Jbeta segments was used in the multiplex PCR. The CDR3 region of rearranged TCR beta genes was amplified from genomic DNA by a multiplex PCR assay. On the Illumina HiSeq System, the amplified TCR beta libraries were sequenced as 87-base-pair reads. For the original study's pipeline: A later analysis tallied around 87 million unique TCR beta chains across the 650 to 750 repertoires, and some 10 million of those chains were shared by two or more donors. Raw reads were error-corrected and collapsed into unique sequences by a nearest-neighbor algorithm in which closely related sequences were merged to remove PCR and sequencing errors. V, D and J gene segments were assigned by aligning CDR3 sequences to IMGT reference sequences. Each retained sequence needed at least a six-nucleotide match to both a V gene segment and a J gene segment. A rearrangement counted as productive if the CDR3 had no stop codons and remained in frame with V and J, and every other rearrangement counted as non-productive. CDR3 was defined according to IMGT convention as the region running from the second conserved V-encoded cysteine to the conserved J-encoded phenylalanine. The earlier analysis of about 590 of the donors excluded sequences that lacked an unambiguous match to a single V gene segment. An earlier analysis of about 590 of the donors classified V segments as functional when productive rearrangements were above 56.7% and as segregating when the standard deviation between donors was above 5%. A statistical classification framework was developed to diagnose cytomegalovirus status using the catalog of TCR beta chain sequences. A later analysis assigned V and J genes by comparing TCR nucleotide sequences with IMGT/GENE-DB human TR gene sequences. Using the TCRdist pipeline, a later analysis assigned CDR3 sequences along with most-parsimonious VDJ recombination scenarios. A later analysis defined each TCR beta chain by its CDR3 amino acid sequence plus V-gene family, and excluded reads lacking a unique V-gene family. To address suspected cross-contamination and a sequencing artifact, a later analysis removed a few hundred highly shared, low-generation-probability nucleotide sequences. In a later analysis, a clonal expansion index was calculated for each public chain from normalized within-repertoire ranks of inferred template counts. A later analysis computed generation probabilities with a VDJ recombination model fitted to out-of-frame rearrangements, and checked the results against IGoR. In a later analysis, TCR-TCR, TCR-HLA and TCR-CMV co-occurrence was scored with hypergeometric tests, and a repertoire-size bias correction was applied to TCR pairs. To estimate false discovery rates, a later analysis permuted the HLA or CMV assignments 20 times. A later analysis grouped co-occurring TCRs with DBSCAN, adding TCRdist sequence similarity when clustering within HLA-allele-positive subsets. Repertoires with fewer than 30,000 or more than 120,000 public chains were left out of co-occurrence clustering, as were five repertoires with anomalous nucleotide sharing. As stored in TCRdb, this immuneACCESS dataset retains in-frame rearrangements with V and J assigned. A fraction of the clones does not appear; measured against another copy, unresolved V genes explain less than half of the discrepancy, and the remainder lacks a known reason. V and J calls and clone size follow that table, whereas D and trimming were derived from the DNA. Within this sample are under 200,000 clones, with 79% of them counted one time only. More than 0.55% of the sample is in the top ten clones.

The sequence links TRBV12-5 to TRBJ1-2; 7 bases in the junction line up with TRBD1. The source of this sequence is a woman aged 40 to 50 in good health and CMV-seronegative. The specimen was PBMCs. The CDR3 region: CASGLGEQGINYGYTF. The DNA sequence follows: TGTGCTAGTGGTTTGGGGGAACAGGGGATTAACTATGGCTACACCTTC.